These 2 T cell receptor beta chains came from one sample sequenced in a study of molecular identifiers for immune sequencing clone quantification. TCRdb redid the calling of the PCR reads with MiXCR, one entry per CDR3 protein. The sample consists of approximately 500,000 distinct CDR3 sequences, roughly a fifth of them appearing once. The sample was naive CD8+ T cells from blood, with Jurkat cell RNA spiked in. The subset was: FACS-sorted CD8+CD4-CCR7+CD45RA+ naive T cells. The source is a human donor in good health. Some libraries in this study had Jurkat cell RNA spiked in.

In its sample, this clonotype was seen a few times. The CDR3 DNA sequence: TGCGCCAGCAGCCAAGAAGGAGGACAGTCTTACTCTGGAAACACCATATATTTT. Residues: CASSQEGGQSYSGNTIYF. The chain carries TRBV4-3 and TRBJ1-3, with D perhaps TRBD1 (6 bases). In germline, CDR1 is LGHNA, CDR2 YSLEER. V was trimmed by 0 bases and J by 0 bases, leaving 15 bases between them. The CDR3 is 18 amino acids.

This clonotype occurred many times. The genes are TRBV2 and TRBJ1-5, with TRBD1 identical over 9 bases. Looked up from germline, CDR1 is SNHLY and CDR2 is FYNNEI. Trimming took 3 bases from V and 6 from J; bases not matched to a gene: 9. This CDR3 is built from 16 residues. For the CDR3, the DNA is TGTGCCAGCAGTGATCCCTTACAGGGGGCGGGTCAGCCCCAGCATTTT. Its protein product is CASSDPLQGAGQPQHF.